Listed below are T cell receptor beta chains from one sample, sequenced in a study of cytomegalovirus exposure and HLA in healthy donors. The method was immunoSEQ multiplex PCR; TCRdb's version includes in-frame clones alone and lacks a portion of them. Altogether some 190,000 clones are present, about 85% being singletons, with the ten largest covering 1.5% to 2%. Sequenced material: PBMCs. These receptors all stem from a woman aged 45-59 years in good health and CMV-seronegative. The conserved cysteine and the conserved F or W are not part of the CDR3 here. A row's size may be missing; if present it is once, few, many or a size class.

TRBJ2-2,13,NA,TRBV7-6,ASTFLRGSVGELF
TRBJ2-3,10,NA,TRBV5-1,ASSSYGDTQY
TRBJ1-4,12,NA,TRBV7-9,ASSLGQGSEKLF
TRBJ1-6,12,few,TRBV19,ASSSTGVESPLH
TRBJ2-1,15,NA,TRBV5-1,ASSLAAVGTGYNEQF
TRBJ2-1,13,NA,TRBV28,ASSLNGQGRNEQF
TRBJ2-7,14,NA,TRBV15,ATSFSRTSGSYEQY
TRBJ1-1,13,NA,TRBV27,ASSTTGDQNTEAF
TRBJ2-7,10,few,TRBV2,ASSESQTREY
TRBJ2-1,13,NA,TRBV6-4,ASSDDGQLYNEQF
TRBJ1-4,13,NA,TRBV11-2,ASSLTGSFNEKLF
TRBJ1-1,13,NA,TRBV6-5,ASSYGPAVNTEAF
TRBJ1-1,11,NA,TRBV18,ASSFNARDKAF
TRBJ1-5,14,NA,TRBV19,ASSQNFEGPGGAQH
TRBJ1-4,13,NA,TRBV28,ASSLLDRAGEKLF
TRBJ1-2,13,NA,TRBV5-1,ASSLSDRPSYGYT
TRBJ1-3,15,NA,TRBV5-6,ASSSFPGGGTGNTIY
TRBJ1-5,14,NA,TRBV30,AGRGTGGAENQPQH
TRBJ2-5,14,NA,TRBV4-1,ASSQALGQSQETQY
TRBJ1-5,11,NA,TRBV6-1,ASSWTGEQPQH
TRBJ1-5,11,once,TRBV9,ASSDDGSHPQH
TRBJ1-1,9,NA,TRBV5-1,ASSTGQQAF
TRBJ2-5,12,NA,TRBV4-3,ASSQGLGRETQY
TRBJ2-1,13,once,TRBV11-3,ASSPRQSSYNEQF
TRBJ1-3,13,NA,TRBV25-1,ASRDKGDSGNTIY
TRBJ2-1,13,NA,TRBV11-1,ASSLAGGPSNEQF
TRBJ1-1,11,NA,TRBV5-1,ASRRDRDTEAF
TRBJ2-1,13,NA,TRBV10-3,AISQGVAGRNEQF
TRBJ2-3,13,NA,TRBV5-1,ASSLADSSTDTQY
TRBJ1-1,11,NA,TRBV29-1,SAGLTGLAEAF
TRBJ1-1,13,NA,TRBV28,ASSTPGHMNTEAF
TRBJ2-2,14,NA,TRBV27,ASSPRKPLNTGELF
TRBJ1-5,14,few,TRBV4-1,ASSRDRAKEDQPQH
TRBJ1-2,14,few,TRBV7-9,ASSPTGKGGNGGYT
TRBJ2-7,10,NA,TRBV7-9,ASSLYYDEQY
TRBJ2-4,14,NA,TRBV19,ASTAGQGLAKNIQY
TRBJ2-1,13,NA,TRBV7-3,ASSLSSGGLGEQF
TRBJ1-6,12,few,TRBV19,ASSIVGEGSPLH
TRBJ2-2,11,NA,TRBV18,ASSLRAAGELF
TRBJ2-1,13,NA,TRBV13,ASSLGSGSGDEQF